This T cell receptor beta chain was sequenced for a study of metastatic and nonmetastatic thyroid tumors. Only one count was recorded for this clone. Its antigen remains unknown. Thyroid surgery was performed in patients who had received no treatment beforehand. Study-wide findings and caveats: Relative to benign nodules, malignant thyroid tumors were reportedly characterized by significantly elevated TCR beta diversity in blood and tumor.

Using MiXCR, TCRdb reanalyzed the PCR reads. The table lists about 13,000 clones, roughly 35% of them singletons, with roughly 13% in the top ten. The source is a male donor with papillary thyroid cancer or a benign thyroid nodule (not recorded which). Some clones in this sample may be carry-over from other donors' samples. Sequenced sample: tumor tissue.

The CDR3 nucleotides read TGTGCCAGCAGCCGGACAGGGGACCCTAACGAGCAGTACTTC. This gives the protein CASSRTGDPNEQYF. V gene TRBV7-2 combines with J gene TRBJ2-7; the match to TRBD1 covers 9 bases. Germline CDR1 is SGHTA and CDR2 is FQGNSA. The CDR3 has 14 residues. V lost 5 bases to trimming and J lost 5 bases; unmatched junction nucleotides: 7.